The next 10 T cell receptor beta chains were all read from a single sample in a study of OX40 agonist ivuxolimab in advanced cancers. Generated by immunoSEQ multiplex PCR, the TCRdb table keeps only in-frame clones and is missing some. The table records around 74,000 clones, approximately 83% of them present only once. This material consisted of CD4+ or CD8+ T cells sorted from blood, taken in a trial of the OX40 agonist ivuxolimab. These TCRs come from an adult with an advanced solid tumor such as melanoma, head and neck, liver or kidney cancer.

The V gene is TRBV5-1, the J gene TRBJ2-7, with 10 bases fitting TRBD1. CDR3 length: 13 residues. Germline CDR1 SGHRS, CDR2 YFSETQ. Trimming cost V 5 bases and J 2 bases; bases outside gene matches: 1. CDR3 DNA: TGCGCCAGCAGGGGGACAGGGGCCTACGAGCAGTACTTC. It specifies CASRGTGAYEQYF.

The chain combines TRBV6-1 with TRBJ1-1; D uncertain. The germline V gene encodes CDR1 MNHNS and CDR2 SASEGT. This CDR3 comprises 14 residues. Trimming pared 4 bases from V and 0 bases from J, leaving 9 bases between. The CDR3 loop reads CASSGNMMNTEAFF. The DNA for the CDR3 is TGTGCCAGCAGTGGAAATATGATGAACACTGAAGCTTTCTTT.

The chain couples TRBV6-9 to TRBJ1-1; no definite D call. The V gene's germline CDR1 is MNHGY and CDR2 SVAAGI. CDR3 size: 12 residues. Trimming removed 5 bases at V and 7 bases at J, with 11 bases between. The CDR3 nucleotides are TGTGCCAGCAGTGCTGGACGTGATGAAGCTTTCTTT. It codes for CASSAGRDEAFF.

CDR3 region: CASSLWGYPGEQFF. The CDR3 region has the DNA TGTGCCAGCTCCCTTTGGGGGTATCCGGGAGAGCAGTTCTTC. The chain employs TRBV18 and TRBJ2-1; perhaps D is TRBD1 or TRBD2 (5 bases each). CDR3 length: 14 amino acids. V shed 6 bases and J shed 10 bases, with 19 bases lying between them. CDR1 is KGHSH, CDR2 LQKENI, per germline.

The chain links TRBV5-6 to TRBJ1-6, with D tentatively TRBD1 (5 bases). The CDR3 contains 14 residues. Germline CDR1 is SGHDT and CDR2 is YYEEEE. V was pared by 4 bases and J by 10 bases, with 15 bases between. The CDR3 loop reads CASSLGSEGSPLHF. The CDR3, as DNA: TGTGCCAGCAGCCTTGGATCCGAGGGGTCACCCCTCCACTTT.

The rearrangement joins TRBV10-1 to TRBJ2-3, with D unclear. Germline V gene lookup returns CDR1 WNHNN and CDR2 SYGVQD (reference sequence). This CDR3 region has 11 residues. V was pared by 5 bases and J by 4 bases, with 4 bases between. The CDR3 sequence: CASSLADTQYF. The CDR3 DNA follows: TGCGCCAGCAGTCTTGCAGATACGCAGTATTTT.

CDR3: CASRSSTGLSGNTIYF. In nucleotides, the CDR3 is TGTGCCAGCAGGTCCTCCACAGGCCTCTCTGGAAACACCATATATTTT. The chain is built from TRBV7-2 and TRBJ1-3; D possibly corresponds to TRBD1 (5 bases). This CDR3 has 16 amino acids. Between the trimmed V and J ends, which lost 6 bases and 0 bases, there was a span of 15 bases. Germline CDR1 is SGHTA and CDR2 is FQGNSA.

J is TRBJ2-5 and V is TRBV5-1; D gene ambiguous. The end of the DNA is better explained by TRBJ2-7, so the J call may be wrong. The germline CDR1 and CDR2 sequences are SGHRS and YFSETQ. The CDR3 length is 13 residues. The CDR3 loop reads CASSYGGNYEQYF. CDR3 nucleotide sequence: TGCGCCAGCAGCTATGGTGGGAACTACGAGCAGTACTTC.

The chain has TRBV9 and TRBJ2-7; 8 positions agree with TRBD1. The CDR3 runs 15 residues. CDR1 is SGDLS and CDR2 is YYNGEE in the germline V gene. V shed 0 bases and J 3 bases; nucleotides not matched to a gene: 5. DNA for the CDR3: TGTGCCAGCAGCGTAGACGGGACAGGCTTCTACGAGCAGTACTTC. It yields the protein CASSVDGTGFYEQYF. Full variable domain (missing parts from reference TRBV9 and TRBJ2-7): DSGVTQTPKHLITATGQRVTLRCSPRSGDLSVYWYQQSLDQGLQFLIQYYNGEERAKGNILERFSAQQFPDLHSELNLSSLELGDSALYFCASSVDGTGFYEQYFGPGTRLTVT.

The chain carries TRBV23-1 and TRBJ2-7; unclear D gene. Being an ORF, TRBV23-1 has a function that is uncertain. The CDR3 is 11 residues long. V was pared by 3 bases and J by 7 bases, with 7 bases between. For the CDR3, the DNA is TGCGCCAGCAGTCACCTCCCGGAGCAGTACTTC. It translates to CASSHLPEQYF.